The 21 T cell receptor beta chains listed next were all sequenced from one sample in a study of CD8 T cells in Susac syndrome. RNA amounts of 0.5 to 1 ug underwent reverse transcription with random hexamers. TCRdb reprocessed the immunoSEQ multiplex PCR reads via MiXCR and lists one record per CDR3 protein. This sample yields approximately 160,000 distinct CDR3 sequences, of which about 93% are seen a single time; roughly 0.1% belongs to the top ten. Specimen: CD4+ T cells from PBMCs. The receptors come from a human donor with multiple sclerosis.

The V and J genes are TRBV5-1 and TRBJ1-1; D ambiguous. Trimming cost V 4 bases and J 1 base, with 14 bases left between them. Germline assignment: CDR1 SGHRS and CDR2 YFSETQ. CDR3 length equals 15 residues. CDR3: CASSGRPSANTEAFF. The CDR3, as DNA: TGCGCCAGCAGCGGTCGCCCCTCGGCGAACACTGAAGCTTTCTTT.

This chain joins TRBV9 and TRBJ2-4, with TRBD1 matching 12 bases. Germline V gene data show CDR1 as SGDLS and CDR2 as YYNGEE. Trimming cost V 0 bases and J 7 bases; bases outside gene matches: 5. The CDR3 covers 16 residues. The CDR3 region is CASSVAGTGGRNIQYF. The CDR3 nucleotides are TGTGCCAGCAGCGTAGCGGGGACAGGGGGCAGGAACATTCAGTACTTC.

The chain combines TRBV14 with TRBJ2-2; D is undetermined. Germline V gene data show CDR1 as SGHDN and CDR2 as FVKESK. V was trimmed by 0 bases and J by 4 bases, leaving 6 bases between them. The CDR3 spans 14 residues. The CDR3, as DNA: TGTGCCAGCAGCCAAGATCCCTTCACCGGGGAGCTGTTTTTT. Encoded protein: CASSQDPFTGELFF.

V and J are TRBV28 and TRBJ2-7; D gene uncertain. The CDR3 consists of 14 residues. Germline lookup yields CDR1 MDHEN and CDR2 SYDVKM. V gave up 2 bases and J gave up 0 bases, with 8 bases separating them. The CDR3, as DNA: TGTGCCAGCAGTTTACCCCGTAGCTCCTACGAGCAGTACTTC. Protein product: CASSLPRSSYEQYF.

The gene calls are TRBV7-2 and TRBJ2-2, with D possibly being TRBD2 (6 bases). The V end lost 5 bases, the J end lost 4 bases, and 14 bases lay between the germline ends. This CDR3 has 15 amino acids. The germline V gene has CDR1 SGHTA and CDR2 FQGNSA. CDR3 loop: CASSTGRPSTGELFF. CDR3 in DNA: TGTGCCAGCAGCACGGGGAGGCCGAGCACCGGGGAGCTGTTTTTT.

V and J are TRBV12-3 or TRBV12-4 and TRBJ1-5, with a possible D match to TRBD1 (6 bases). V lost 6 bases and J 6 bases, leaving 15 bases between the germline ends. The CDR3 length is 14 residues. CDR3 loop: CASRKSGGTQPQHF. DNA for the CDR3: TGTGCCAGCAGAAAGTCGGGGGGCACTCAGCCCCAGCATTTT.

This rearrangement joins TRBV6-2 or TRBV6-3 to TRBJ2-3, with D possibly being TRBD1 or TRBD2 (5 bases each). The V gene lost 7 bases and the J gene lost 9 bases, with 14 bases spanning the gap. CDR3 length: 12 amino acids. Germline V gene data show CDR1 as MNHEY and CDR2 as SVGEGT. Here the CDR3 reads CASIGTARTQYF. The CDR3 DNA is TGTGCCAGCATCGGGACCGCCAGGACGCAGTATTTT.

The chain uses TRBV12-2 and TRBJ2-5; TRBD1, the table's D call, lacks a check against the DNA. TRBV12-2 is a listed pseudogene. The CDR3 has 16 amino acids. This CDR3 reads CASRLVGDTEQETQYF. For the CDR3, the DNA is TGTGCAAGTCGCTTAGTGGGGGACACAGAGCAAGAGACCCAGTACTTC.

The chain recombines TRBV19 with TRBJ1-1; TRBD1 matches at 8 bases. The CDR3 consists of 18 residues. Trimming cost V 6 bases and J 5 bases; bases outside gene matches: 20. Germline loops: CDR1 LNHDA, CDR2 SQIVND (reference sequence). Here the CDR3 reads CASRTTAQGALSNTEAFF. CDR3 DNA sequence: TGTGCCAGTAGGACCACCGCGCAGGGGGCGCTTAGTAATACTGAAGCTTTCTTT.

V is TRBV2 and J is TRBJ1-1; no reliable D call. From germline, CDR1 is SNHLY and CDR2 FYNNEI. Trimming left V 2 bases short and J 4 bases short, with 5 bases between. The CDR3 contains 12 residues. In nucleotides, the CDR3 is TGTGCCAGCAGTGAATTGGGCACTGAAGCTTTCTTT. Encoded protein: CASSELGTEAFF.

V usage is TRBV3-1 and J usage is TRBJ1-6; D gene ambiguous. The CDR3 covers 14 residues. Trimming left V 6 bases short and J 7 bases short, with 13 bases between. Germline V gives CDR1 LGHDT, CDR2 YNNKEL (reference sequence). CDR3 sequence reads: CASRDGPINSPLHF. CDR3 sequence (DNA): TGTGCCAGCAGGGACGGACCGATCAATTCACCCCTCCACTTT. The complete variable domain, with remaining parts taken from reference TRBV3-1 and TRBJ1-6, reads DTAVSQTPKYLVTQMGNDKSIKCEQNLGHDTMYWYKQDSKKFLKIMFSYNNKELIINETVPNRFSPKSPDKAHLNLHINSLELGDSAVYFCASRDGPINSPLHFGNGTRLTVT.

V usage is TRBV19 and J usage is TRBJ2-6; D possibly corresponds to TRBD2 (5 bases). The CDR3 length is 12 residues. Germline V gives CDR1 LNHDA, CDR2 SQIVND (reference sequence). V lost 4 bases to trimming and J lost 14 bases, with 12 bases between them. The CDR3 nucleotides read TGTGCCAGTAGTAGCCGGGATTCCCTCCTGACTTTC. Its translation is CASSSRDSLLTF.

The chain joins TRBV6-5 to TRBJ2-4; D is unresolved. This CDR3 has 12 residues. The V and J ends lost 9 bases and 3 bases respectively, with 9 bases between them. Germline lookup yields CDR1 MNHEY and CDR2 SVGAGI. CDR3 nucleotides: TGTGCCAGTGCAAAGGACAAAAACATTCAGTACTTC. Translation gives CASAKDKNIQYF.

V and J are TRBV6-1 and TRBJ1-4, with a tentative D call TRBD1 (5 bases). V gave up 8 bases and J gave up 8 bases, with 15 bases separating them. Germline V gene data show CDR1 as MNHNS and CDR2 as SASEGT. CDR3 length equals 13 residues. The CDR3 DNA follows: TGTGCCAGCTGTTCACTCTCAGGGGAAAAACTGTTTTTT. It yields the protein CASCSLSGEKLFF.

The gene calls are TRBV30 and TRBJ1-1, with D perhaps TRBD1 (5 bases). The CDR3 totals 13 residues. Germline CDR1 reads GTSNPN; CDR2 reads SVGIG (reference sequence). Trimming removed 3 bases at V and 0 bases at J, with 8 bases between. The CDR3 region has the DNA TGTGCCTGGAGATCGGGGGTGAACACTGAAGCTTTCTTT. This gives the protein CAWRSGVNTEAFF. Filled out from reference TRBV30 and TRBJ1-1, the complete variable domain reads SQTIHQWPATLVQPVGSPLSLECTVEGTSNPNLYWYRQAAGRGLQLLFYSVGIGQISSEVPQNLSASRPQDRQFILSSKKLLLSDSGFYLCAWRSGVNTEAFFGQGTRLTVV.

The chain uses TRBV6-1 and TRBJ1-5, with D uncertain. The V end was cut by 4 bases, the J end by 6 bases, with 13 bases between. The germline gives CDR1 MNHNS, CDR2 SASEGT. The length of the CDR3 is 14 residues. The CDR3 DNA sequence: TGTGCCAGCAGTGGGCCTGGGTCAGGTCAGCCCCAGCATTTT. Its protein is CASSGPGSGQPQHF.

The V call is TRBV2, the J call TRBJ2-7, with TRBD1 identical over 11 bases. After removal of 7 bases from V and 7 bases from J, the junction contained 6 bases not matched to a gene. There are 13 residues in the CDR3. Per the germline V gene, CDR1 is SNHLY and CDR2 is FYNNEI. The CDR3 region has the DNA TGTGCCAGCATGGGACAGGGGGTTTATGAGCAGTACTTC. Protein sequence: CASMGQGVYEQYF.

V gene TRBV20-1 combines with J gene TRBJ1-1, with 9 bases aligning to TRBD1. The germline V gene encodes CDR1 DFQATT and CDR2 SNEGSKA (reference sequence). The CDR3 length is 14 residues. V lost 3 bases to trimming and J lost 4 bases; unmatched junction nucleotides: 6. The CDR3 DNA sequence: TGCAGTGCTAGTTACAGGGGACAGGGCACTGAAGCTTTCTTT. Its translation: CSASYRGQGTEAFF.

The chain uses TRBV23-1 and TRBJ1-2; perhaps TRBD1 as D (5 bases). TRBV23-1 is an ORF, and what it does is uncertain. The V and J ends lost 6 bases and 0 bases respectively, with 20 bases between them. CDR3 length: 17 residues. The chain's CDR3 is CASRSSAGEGANYGYTF. CDR3 in DNA: TGCGCCAGCAGGTCAAGCGCGGGGGAAGGAGCTAACTATGGCTACACCTTC.

The chain is built from TRBV6-1 and TRBJ1-6; TRBD1 might be the D (5 bases). Trimming shortened V by 2 bases and J by 12 bases, and 14 bases separated the two germline ends. Germline V CDR1 and CDR2: MNHNS, SASEGT. The CDR3 consists of 14 residues. DNA of the CDR3: TGTGCCAGCAGTGAATGGGGGTTTTTCGGACCCCTCCACTTT. It codes for CASSEWGFFGPLHF.

The chain is built from TRBV10-3 and TRBJ2-2; TRBD2 matches at 8 bases. After removal of 5 bases from V and 5 bases from J, the junction contained 10 bases not matched to a gene. The germline CDR1 and CDR2 sequences are ENHRY and SYGVKD. The length of the CDR3 is 16 residues. CDR3 nucleotide sequence: TGTGCCATCAGTCCCCGTTCGGGAGGGCTAACCGGGGAGCTGTTTTTT. Its translation is CAISPRSGGLTGELFF.